This TCR beta chain was documented in a study of blood T cell repertoires in COVID-19. Background on the study: Sample material is recorded as cDNA or gDNA derived from T cells, B-cell-depleted T cells, or PBMCs.

Original handling: Estimation of nucleated cell counts relied on the amplification of reference gene primers. Clones were read by immunoSEQ multiplex PCR, and TCRdb kept only the in-frame ones, dropping some. For V, J and clone size, that table is used; D and trimming come from the DNA. The repertoire holds approximately 450,000 clones, with around 89% as singletons. The CDR3 spans 14 residues. The ends were cut back, 2 bases at V and 2 bases at J, with 11 bases in the middle. Germline values: CDR1 SGHRS, CDR2 YFSETQ. Assignment of participants to cohorts was predicated upon participant-reported clinical history. Recovered participants had two consecutive negative NP/OP PCR tests, healthcare professional clearance, or symptom resolution.

The sequencing sample was made of PBMCs or T cells enriched from blood (not recorded which). The rearrangement links TRBV5-1 to TRBJ2-7, with D tentatively TRBD2 (6 bases). The origin of this receptor is a man aged 25 to 40 who had recovered from COVID-19. CDR3 nucleotides: TGCGCCAGCAGCTTAGGTAGCGGAGCCTACGAGCAGTACTTC. Translated: CASSLGSGAYEQYF.